A single sample gave rise to the 27 T cell receptor beta chains below, sequenced in a study of T cell responses to AZD1222 COVID-19 vaccine. Clones were sequenced by immunoSEQ multiplex PCR, and TCRdb holds only the in-frame ones, with some missing. The data show more than 95,000 clones, approximately 90% seen once. The material was peripheral blood, obtained on day 0 of AZD1222 vaccination. The receptors originated from an adult in good health.

The chain recombines TRBV4-1 with TRBJ2-3, with D possibly matching TRBD2 (6 bases). There are 16 residues in the CDR3. V lost 1 base, J lost 2 bases, and 13 bases lay in between. Germline V gene sequence: CDR1 MGHRA, CDR2 YSYEKL. The CDR3 region is CASSQGVSGITDTQYF. The CDR3 nucleotides read TGCGCCAGCAGCCAAGGGGTTAGCGGTATCACAGATACGCAGTATTTT.

This chain joins TRBV3-1 (or the pseudogene TRBV3-2) and TRBJ1-1; D uncertain. Trimming pared 2 bases from V and 12 bases from J, leaving 16 bases between. Per the germline V gene, CDR1 is LGHDT and CDR2 is YNNKEL (reference sequence). This CDR3 comprises 13 residues. This CDR3 is CASSQYSLRETFF. CDR3 DNA: TGTGCCAGCAGCCAATATTCGCTACGGGAAACTTTCTTT.

The chain combines TRBV6-5 with TRBJ2-4; D is perhaps TRBD1 (7 bases). Germline loops: CDR1 MNHEY, CDR2 SVGAGI. CDR3 length: 15 amino acids. V was trimmed by 6 bases and J by 0 bases, leaving 12 bases between them. This CDR3 is CASREGQLAKNIQYF. In DNA, the CDR3 is TGTGCCAGCAGGGAGGGACAGCTAGCCAAAAACATTCAGTACTTC.

This chain connects TRBV24-1 to TRBJ2-1; 8 positions agree with TRBD2. The trim removed 7 bases at V and 7 bases at J, leaving 5 bases unmatched. Germline V lookup: CDR1 KGHDR, CDR2 SFDVKD. The CDR3 loop spans 13 amino acids. The DNA for the CDR3 is TGTGCCACCAGCGGGGGGGCTGGAAATGAGCAGTTCTTC. As protein: CATSGGAGNEQFF.

The chain carries TRBV5-8 and TRBJ1-5; the D is unclear. The CDR3 contains 17 residues. V lost 4 bases to trimming and J lost 6 bases, with 23 bases between them. Germline V gene data show CDR1 as SGHTS and CDR2 as YDEGEE. In nucleotides, the CDR3 is TGTGCCAGCAGCCCCTATCGCGACACCTTAGCGAGTCAGCCCCAGCATTTT. Translation gives CASSPYRDTLASQPQHF.

DNA for the CDR3: TGTGCCAGCAGCCAAGAAGGACTAGTCCAAGCCGGGGAGCTGTTTTTT. Its protein is CASSQEGLVQAGELFF. The rearrangement links TRBV3-1 (or the pseudogene TRBV3-2) to TRBJ2-2; 7 bases match TRBD2. Germline V gene data show CDR1 as LGHDT and CDR2 as YNNKEL (reference sequence). With 0 bases clipped from V and 6 bases from J, the junction kept 7 bases outside the gene matches. CDR3 length equals 16 residues.

The chain couples TRBV7-2 to TRBJ2-7; D remains unclear. The CDR3 has 14 amino acids. Per germline, CDR1 SGHTA and CDR2 FQGNSA. Between the trimmed V and J ends, which lost 2 bases and 6 bases, there was a span of 14 bases. This chain's CDR3 is CASSLWGGRVEQYF. CDR3 nucleotide sequence: TGTGCCAGCAGCTTATGGGGTGGCCGGGTCGAGCAGTACTTC.

The chain recombines TRBV5-1 with TRBJ2-1; D gene unclear. Germline CDR1 SGHRS, CDR2 YFSETQ. The CDR3 spans 12 residues. V was cut by 2 bases and J by 5 bases, with 5 bases left in between. Written as DNA, the CDR3 is TGCGCCAGCAGCTTCCAAGACAATGAGCAGTTCTTC. The encoded protein is CASSFQDNEQFF.

The chain has TRBV27 and TRBJ2-7, with 9 bases matching TRBD1. With 5 bases clipped from V and 3 bases from J, the junction kept 8 bases outside the gene matches. Germline CDR1 MNHEY, CDR2 SMNVEV (reference sequence). The CDR3 totals 15 residues. The DNA for the CDR3 is TGTGCCAGCAGTATTAGCCGGGACAGGGTCTACGAGCAGTACTTC. This sequence encodes CASSISRDRVYEQYF.

This chain uses TRBV7-9 with TRBJ1-1; 10 bases are a match to TRBD1. The J segment lost 3 bases and the V segment lost 5 bases, leaving 6 bases of the junction unmatched. This CDR3 region has 15 residues. Per germline, CDR1 SEHNR and CDR2 FQNEAQ (reference sequence). In DNA, the CDR3 is TGTGCCAGCAGCCCGTTAGGACAGGGGGACACTGAAGCTTTCTTT. Translating gives CASSPLGQGDTEAFF.

The chain couples TRBV7-9 to TRBJ1-2; unclear D gene. CDR1 and CDR2 from the germline V gene are SEHNR and FQNEAQ (reference sequence). The V end was cut by 11 bases, the J end by 6 bases, with 13 bases between. The CDR3 contains 11 residues. CDR3 DNA sequence: TGTGCCTGCCGAGTAGGGAATGGCTACACCTTC. Protein product: CACRVGNGYTF.

The rearrangement joins TRBV19 to TRBJ2-3, with D perhaps matching TRBD1 or TRBD2 (5 bases each). The ends were cut back, 3 bases at V and 4 bases at J, with 11 bases in the middle. Per germline, CDR1 LNHDA and CDR2 SQIVND (reference sequence). The CDR3 totals 14 residues. The CDR3 DNA sequence: TGTGCCAGTAGTATGGGGGTCGGATCAGATACGCAGTATTTT. It translates to CASSMGVGSDTQYF.

This clone has only one observation. The J gene is TRBJ2-5, the V gene TRBV15, with 9 bases matching TRBD1. This CDR3 is built from 17 residues. Germline CDR1 reads LNHNV; CDR2 reads YYDKDF (reference sequence). The V segment lost 0 bases and the J segment 4 bases; nucleotides outside the gene matches: 9. The DNA of the CDR3 is TGTGCCACCAGCAGAGACTACAGGGGACAGGGTCGAGAGACCCAGTACTTC. This translates into CATSRDYRGQGRETQYF.

This sequence joins TRBV14 and TRBJ1-1; the D gene is possibly TRBD1 (5 bases). From germline, CDR1 is SGHDN and CDR2 FVKESK. Trimming took 1 base from V and 4 from J, leaving 13 bases between them. The CDR3 length is 15 residues. CDR3 in amino acids: CASSQGRAGGTEAFF. The CDR3 coding sequence is TGTGCCAGCAGCCAAGGACGGGCTGGGGGCACTGAAGCTTTCTTT.

This clone came up many times. This chain joins TRBV5-1 and TRBJ1-2; D remains ambiguous. Looked up from germline, CDR1 is SGHRS and CDR2 is YFSETQ. The CDR3 consists of 14 residues. Trimming shortened V by 0 bases and J by 6 bases, and 12 bases separated the two germline ends. The CDR3 protein is CASSLARSENGYTF. As DNA, the CDR3 is TGCGCCAGCAGCTTGGCCCGGTCAGAGAATGGCTACACCTTC.

This chain joins TRBV27 and TRBJ1-1; no clear D gene. V lost 1 base to trimming and J lost 1 base, with 4 bases between them. This CDR3 has 13 amino acids. CDR1 and CDR2 from the germline V gene are MNHEY and SMNVEV (reference sequence). In nucleotides, the CDR3 is TGTGCCAGCAGTTTATGGTGGAACACTGAAGCTTTCTTT. It translates to CASSLWWNTEAFF.

This chain links TRBV7-9 with TRBJ2-1; the D is unclear. The CDR3 runs 16 residues. Germline CDR1 is SEHNR and CDR2 is FQNEAQ (reference sequence). Trimming stripped 1 base from V and 0 bases from J, with 10 bases between. The CDR3 bases are TGTGCCAGCAGCTTAGGTGGTGAGAGCTCCTACAATGAGCAGTTCTTC. Protein sequence: CASSLGGESSYNEQFF. The whole variable domain, filled in from reference TRBV7-9 and TRBJ2-1, reads DTGVSQNPRHKITKRGQNVTFRCDPISEHNRLYWYRQTLGQGPEFLTYFQNEAQLEKSRLLSDRFSAERPKGSFSTLEIQRTEQGDSAMYLCASSLGGESSYNEQFFGPGTRLTVL.

The J gene is TRBJ2-7, the V gene TRBV4-2; TRBD2 agrees at 9 bases. V trimming: 0 bases; J trimming: 4 bases; junction bases outside the gene matches: 7. This CDR3 spans 16 amino acids. The germline gives CDR1 LGHNA, CDR2 YNFKEQ. The CDR3 sequence: CASSQDRAGGWYEQYF. For the CDR3, the DNA is TGTGCCAGCAGCCAAGATCGGGCGGGGGGGTGGTACGAGCAGTACTTC.

J is TRBJ2-7 and V is TRBV21-1; TRBD2 is the table's D call and was not checked against the DNA. TRBV21-1 is marked as a pseudogene. The CDR3 contains 15 residues. The CDR3 sequence is CASSARLVRSYEQYF. The CDR3 coding sequence is TGTGCCAGCAGCGCTAGACTAGTGCGGAGCTACGAGCAGTACTTC.

The chain recombines TRBV4-1 with TRBJ2-1; TRBD2 is a possible D gene (6 bases). The CDR3 is 15 amino acids. CDR1 MGHRA and CDR2 YSYEKL come from the germline V gene. V gave up 7 bases and J gave up 2 bases, with 15 bases separating them. CDR3 residues: CASTIGTAPYNEQFF. The CDR3 DNA is TGCGCCAGCACCATAGGGACTGCACCCTACAATGAGCAGTTCTTC.

The chain employs TRBV11-2 and TRBJ2-7; no clear D. The CDR3 covers 13 residues. Trimming stripped 5 bases from V and 5 bases from J, with 13 bases between. Per the germline V gene, CDR1 is SGHAT and CDR2 is FQNNGV. This CDR3 is CASSRLGTHEQYF. CDR3 bases: TGTGCCAGCAGCCGATTGGGAACCCACGAGCAGTACTTC.

This chain joins TRBV4-1 and TRBJ2-5; TRBD2 might be the D (6 bases). Germline V gene sequence: CDR1 MGHRA, CDR2 YSYEKL. The CDR3 has 18 residues. V was trimmed by 3 bases and J by 3 bases, leaving 23 bases between them. CDR3 in amino acids: CASSQARLVGGTKETQYF. The CDR3 nucleotides are TGCGCCAGCAGCCAGGCCAGACTAGTGGGGGGAACCAAAGAGACCCAGTACTTC.

V and J are TRBV19 and TRBJ1-2; D might be TRBD1 (5 bases). The CDR3 is made up of 14 amino acids. V dropped 0 bases and J dropped 4 bases, with 9 bases sitting between them. Germline CDR1 reads LNHDA; CDR2 reads SQIVND (reference sequence). The chain's CDR3 is CASSIDRDGYGYTF. Written as DNA, the CDR3 is TGTGCCAGTAGTATAGATCGGGACGGCTATGGCTACACCTTC.

The gene calls are TRBV29-1 and TRBJ1-1, with unresolved D. Trimming took 4 bases from V and 4 from J, leaving 16 bases between them. From germline, CDR1 is SQVTM and CDR2 ANQGSEA. This CDR3 is 14 amino acids long. CDR3 coding DNA: TGCAGCGTTGTATTACGGATTTCGGGCACTGAAGCTTTCTTT. Translating gives CSVVLRISGTEAFF.

The chain is built from TRBV4-1 and TRBJ1-5, with no clear D. CDR3 length equals 15 residues. From germline, CDR1 is MGHRA and CDR2 YSYEKL. Between the trimmed V and J ends, which lost 0 bases and 3 bases, there was a span of 9 bases. The CDR3 region has the DNA TGCGCCAGCAGCCAAGATTCGGCGATCAATCAGCCCCAGCATTTT. Translation gives CASSQDSAINQPQHF.

This chain joins TRBV9 and TRBJ1-2; perhaps TRBD1 as D (5 bases). Germline assignment: CDR1 SGDLS and CDR2 YYNGEE. Trimming cost V 3 bases and J 2 bases, with 20 bases left between them. The CDR3 length is 17 residues. CDR3 sequence: CASSGRDYWSGNYGYTF. In DNA, the CDR3 is TGTGCCAGCAGCGGCCGGGACTACTGGAGTGGCAACTATGGCTACACCTTC.

The chain links TRBV29-1 to TRBJ2-5, with a tentative D call TRBD1 (5 bases). Trimming pared 4 bases from V and 2 bases from J, leaving 11 bases between. The CDR3 length is 13 residues. Germline-derived CDR1 and CDR2 are SQVTM and ANQGSEA. CDR3 protein: CSVGGSHQETQYF. Here the CDR3 DNA reads TGCAGCGTTGGGGGCAGCCATCAAGAGACCCAGTACTTC.